One and the same sample provided the 21 T cell receptor beta chains below, sequenced in a study of blood T cell repertoires in COVID-19. Measured with immunoSEQ multiplex PCR; TCRdb has only the in-frame clones, and not every one. The sample lists 250,000 to 300,000 clones; 70% to 90% were seen once. The specimen sequenced was peripheral blood. These receptors came from a woman in her sixties or seventies with acute or convalescent COVID-19.

This chain joins TRBV5-1 and TRBJ2-7, with 8 bases fitting TRBD1. Per the germline V gene, CDR1 is SGHRS and CDR2 is YFSETQ. The trim removed 2 bases at V and 5 bases at J, leaving 6 bases unmatched. The CDR3 consists of 14 residues. CDR3 DNA: TGCGCCAGCAGCTTTGGACAGGGTGTGAACGAGCAGTACTTC. It yields the protein CASSFGQGVNEQYF.

This chain joins TRBV6-1 and TRBJ1-2; D unresolved. CDR1 and CDR2 from the germline V gene are MNHNS and SASEGT. The CDR3 consists of 16 residues. Trimming removed 4 bases at V and 1 base at J, with 16 bases between. The CDR3 here is CASSGADEMGNYGYTF. In DNA, the CDR3 is TGTGCCAGCAGTGGGGCAGATGAGATGGGTAACTATGGCTACACCTTC.

The DNA for the CDR3 is TGTGCCAGCAGCCAATTGACAGGAGTCGGCGAGCAGTACTTC. It is translated as CASSQLTGVGEQYF. This chain connects TRBV14 to TRBJ2-7; D might be TRBD1 (6 bases). Germline V lookup: CDR1 SGHDN, CDR2 FVKESK. V dropped 2 bases and J dropped 6 bases, with 14 bases sitting between them. This CDR3 is 14 amino acids long.

This clone was detected only a few times. This CDR3 is CASRLQGNTEAFF. The CDR3 DNA reads TGTGCCAGCAGACTACAGGGGAACACTGAAGCTTTCTTT. The chain couples TRBV2 to TRBJ1-1; the D gene is possibly TRBD1 (6 bases). The ends were cut back, 6 bases at V and 1 base at J, with 9 bases in the middle. This CDR3 has 13 residues. Germline assignment: CDR1 SNHLY and CDR2 FYNNEI.

V usage is TRBV21-1 and J usage is TRBJ1-5; TRBD1, as called in the table, went unchecked against the DNA. TRBV21-1 is designated a pseudogene. The CDR3 has 15 amino acids. In nucleotides, the CDR3 is TGTGCCAGCAGCACCATAGACAGGGCGTATCAGCCCCAGCATTTT. Protein: CASSTIDRAYQPQHF.

This clone was seen a single time. The genes are TRBV18 and TRBJ2-5, with D maybe TRBD2 (6 bases). V was cut by 6 bases and J by 1 base, with 9 bases left in between. The CDR3 runs 13 residues. CDR1 and CDR2 from the germline V gene are KGHSH and LQKENI. The DNA of the CDR3 is TGTGCCAGCTCGGGGGGAATCCAAGAGACCCAGTACTTC. As protein: CASSGGIQETQYF.

This rearrangement joins TRBV5-1 to TRBJ2-7; D possibly corresponds to TRBD2 (6 bases). V lost 4 bases to trimming and J lost 6 bases, with 17 bases between them. The CDR3 is 14 amino acids. The germline CDR1 and CDR2 sequences are SGHRS and YFSETQ. DNA for the CDR3: TGCGCCAGCAGCCCTACTAGCAGGGCCAGCGAGCAGTACTTC. Amino acid sequence: CASSPTSRASEQYF.

The chain is built from TRBV18 and TRBJ1-2, with D maybe TRBD1 (6 bases). Germline-derived CDR1 and CDR2 are KGHSH and LQKENI. CDR3 length: 14 amino acids. Trimming stripped 3 bases from V and 4 bases from J, with 12 bases between. Written as DNA, the CDR3 is TGTGCCAGCTCACCCAACAGGGAAGCCTATGGCTACACCTTC. Translated: CASSPNREAYGYTF.

This chain uses TRBV11-2 with TRBJ1-1; possibly TRBD1 for D (6 bases). The CDR3 totals 15 residues. The V end lost 4 bases, the J end lost 2 bases, and 14 bases lay between the germline ends. Germline V gene data show CDR1 as SGHAT and CDR2 as FQNNGV. The CDR3 DNA reads TGTGCCAGCAGCTCCCTGGGGGCAGGAAACACTGAAGCTTTCTTT. Translated, it gives CASSSLGAGNTEAFF.

This chain joins TRBV11-2 and TRBJ1-1, with TRBD1 matching over 8 bases. CDR1 is SGHAT and CDR2 is FQNNGV in the germline V gene. The CDR3 extends over 15 amino acids. Trimming removed 5 bases from V and 8 bases from J; junction bases left unmatched: 13. The CDR3 sequence is CASSKRDRTAGEAFF. The CDR3 DNA reads TGTGCCAGCAGCAAACGGGACAGGACCGCCGGGGAAGCTTTCTTT.

The chain combines TRBV5-4 with TRBJ1-2; perhaps TRBD1 as D (5 bases). Germline V gives CDR1 SGHNT, CDR2 YYREEE (reference sequence). The CDR3 sequence is 15 residues long. Trimming removed 0 bases from V and 5 bases from J, with 14 bases in between. CDR3 amino acids: CASSLGEGIPYGYTF. CDR3 bases: TGTGCCAGCAGCTTGGGGGAGGGGATCCCTTATGGCTACACCTTC.

This clone was recorded once. The CDR3 DNA is TGCGCCAGCAGCTTGGCGGGGGTCACTAGCTCCTACGAGCAGTACTTC. Protein: CASSLAGVTSSYEQYF. This chain links TRBV5-1 with TRBJ2-7; a possible D gene is TRBD2 (6 bases). CDR1 and CDR2 (germline): SGHRS, YFSETQ. Trimming pared 0 bases from V and 0 bases from J, leaving 13 bases between. The CDR3 loop spans 16 amino acids. Complete variable domain (other parts from reference TRBV5-1 and TRBJ2-7): KAGVTQTPRYLIKTRGQQVTLSCSPISGHRSVSWYQQTPGQGLQFLFEYFSETQRNKGNFPGRFSGRQFSNSRSEMNVSTLELGDSALYLCASSLAGVTSSYEQYFGPGTRLTVT.

The chain joins TRBV11-3 to TRBJ2-1, with a possible D match to TRBD2 (5 bases). The CDR3 has 14 residues. V dropped 5 bases and J dropped 5 bases, with 13 bases sitting between them. Germline V lookup: CDR1 SGHNT, CDR2 YENEEA. CDR3 nucleotides: TGTGCCAGCAGCCACGGAGAGGGCCACAATGAGCAGTTCTTC. This sequence encodes CASSHGEGHNEQFF.

The chain uses TRBV7-7 and TRBJ2-2; 10 positions agree with TRBD2. This CDR3 has 14 residues. Germline trimming cut 2 bases from V and 6 bases from J; bases unmatched to any gene: 0. Germline V gene lookup returns CDR1 SSHAT and CDR2 FNYEAQ (reference sequence). The CDR3 is CASSLTSGAGELFF. Written as DNA, the CDR3 is TGTGCCAGCAGCTTAACTAGCGGGGCCGGGGAGCTGTTTTTT.

This clone was counted only a few times. In the same sample, other DNA sequences code for this CDR3. CDR3 DNA: TGTGCCAGCTCACCGGGACAGGGTGGAAACACCATATATTTT. As protein: CASSPGQGGNTIYF. The chain is built from TRBV18 and TRBJ1-3; 9 nucleotides match TRBD1. This CDR3 has 14 amino acids. V lost 3 bases and J lost 3; bases outside the gene matches: 0. CDR1 is KGHSH and CDR2 is LQKENI in the germline V gene.

The chain is built from TRBV19 and TRBJ1-5; 9 bases fit TRBD1. The CDR3 runs 19 residues. CDR1 and CDR2 from the germline V gene are LNHDA and SQIVND (reference sequence). The V and J ends lost 5 bases and 0 bases, in that order; junction bases with no gene match: 14. The CDR3 region is CASSSPTDRGSGSNQPQHF. The CDR3 DNA follows: TGTGCCAGTAGTTCCCCCACGGACAGGGGATCGGGTAGCAATCAGCCCCAGCATTTT. The whole variable domain, remainder taken from reference TRBV19 and TRBJ1-5, is DGGITQSPKYLFRKEGQNVTLSCEQNLNHDAMYWYRQDPGQGLRLIYYSQIVNDFQKGDIAEGYSVSREKKESFPLTVTSAQKNPTAFYLCASSSPTDRGSGSNQPQHFGDGTRLSIL.

The V and J genes are TRBV5-5 and TRBJ2-2, with D unclear. Trimming pared 2 bases from V and 7 bases from J, leaving 24 bases between. The CDR3 totals 18 residues. Germline CDR1 is SGHKS and CDR2 is YYEKEE (reference sequence). The CDR3 region is CASSFGLRVGYLGGELFF. The CDR3 DNA is TGTGCCAGCAGCTTCGGCCTCCGGGTCGGGTATTTGGGCGGGGAGCTGTTTTTT. The full variable domain, rest sourced from reference TRBV5-5 and TRBJ2-2, is DAGVTQSPTHLIKTRGQQVTLRCSPISGHKSVSWYQQVLGQGPQFIFQYYEKEERGRGNFPDRFSARQFPNYSSELNVNALLLGDSALYLCASSFGLRVGYLGGELFFGEGSRLTVL.

The V gene is TRBV6-6, the J gene TRBJ1-2; tentatively, D is TRBD1 (5 bases). The CDR3 runs 16 residues. From germline, CDR1 is MNHNY and CDR2 SVGAGI (reference sequence). The germline V and J ends were trimmed by 4 bases and 1 base, with 16 bases remaining between them. CDR3 DNA: TGTGCCAGCAGTTTGGGGCTTACGACGGTTAACTATGGCTACACCTTC. Amino acids: CASSLGLTTVNYGYTF.

This clone was counted between two and nine times. The same CDR3 arises from other DNA sequences in this sample as well. The rearrangement links TRBV10-2 to TRBJ2-3; D call uncertain. The CDR3 consists of 11 residues. Germline V gives CDR1 WSHSY, CDR2 SAAADI. V was cut by 5 bases and J by 5 bases, with 5 bases left in between. CDR3 region: CASSRVDTQYF. DNA of the CDR3: TGCGCCAGCAGTCGGGTAGATACGCAGTATTTT.

The chain links TRBV10-1 to TRBJ2-3; a possible D gene is TRBD2 (5 bases). V lost 3 bases and J 6 bases, leaving 13 bases between the germline ends. The CDR3 loop spans 14 amino acids. Germline values: CDR1 WNHNN, CDR2 SYGVQD (reference sequence). CDR3 nucleotide sequence: TGCGCCAGCAGTGAAGTCTCCGGGGATGATACGCAGTATTTT. Translating it yields CASSEVSGDDTQYF.

This clone appeared once. CDR3: CASSQDRRPRNTEAFF. CDR3 sequence (DNA): TGTGCCAGCAGCCAAGATAGGAGGCCTAGGAACACTGAAGCTTTCTTT. The chain joins TRBV3-1 (or the pseudogene TRBV3-2) to TRBJ1-1; D remains unclear. This CDR3 has 16 amino acids. Germline V gene lookup returns CDR1 LGHDT and CDR2 YNNKEL (reference sequence). V was shortened by 0 bases and J by 1 base, with 12 bases between the two germline ends.